The next 32 T cell receptor beta chains were all read from a single sample in a study of shared clonotypes between healthy human individuals. Sequenced by immunoSEQ multiplex PCR; TCRdb stores in-frame clones only, minus some. The top ten hold 0.3% to 0.4% of the sample, which has 2 million to 2.5 million clones, approximately 95% seen once. The sample was naive CD4+ T cells from PBMCs. Subset reported: CD45RA+ positively selected. The receptors originated from a man younger than 30 in good health. Some clones in this sample may be carry-over from other donors' samples.

This chain links TRBV4-2 with TRBJ2-5; 10 nucleotides line up with TRBD1. Germline V CDR1 and CDR2: LGHNA, YNFKEQ. Germline trimming cut 4 bases from V and 9 bases from J; bases unmatched to any gene: 20. This CDR3 is 18 amino acids long. The CDR3 DNA reads TGTGCCAGCAGCCGGCTGAGGGTGGGACAGGGGATCTTGGAGTCCCAGTACTTC. It encodes CASSRLRVGQGILESQYF.

This chain connects TRBV5-1 to TRBJ1-2, with D unclear. CDR3 length equals 15 residues. Between the trimmed V and J ends, which lost 0 bases and 8 bases, there was a span of 17 bases. Germline values: CDR1 SGHRS, CDR2 YFSETQ. The CDR3 bases are TGCGCCAGCAGCTTGGATTCTCCTCCGGCTGGGGGCTACACCTTC. It encodes CASSLDSPPAGGYTF.

The chain's CDR3 is CASNPAGAQETQYF. Written as DNA, the CDR3 is TGTGCCAGCAATCCAGCGGGAGCGCAAGAGACCCAGTACTTC. V usage is TRBV6-1 and J usage is TRBJ2-5; 8 bases match TRBD2. V shed 7 bases, J shed 2 bases, and the junction held 6 bases outside the gene matches. The CDR3 is 14 residues long. Germline V gene data show CDR1 as MNHNS and CDR2 as SASEGT.

This chain connects TRBV7-9 to TRBJ2-1, with 10 nucleotides matching TRBD2. The CDR3 extends over 17 amino acids. Germline values: CDR1 SEHNR, CDR2 FQNEAQ (reference sequence). V lost 5 bases, J lost 1 base, and 8 bases stayed unmatched. CDR3 DNA sequence: TGTGCCAGCAGCCCCTCAGGGACTAGCGTTTCCTACAATGAGCAGTTCTTC. Translation gives CASSPSGTSVSYNEQFF. Full variable domain (remainder filled in from reference TRBV7-9 and TRBJ2-1): DTGVSQNPRHKITKRGQNVTFRCDPISEHNRLYWYRQTLGQGPEFLTYFQNEAQLEKSRLLSDRFSAERPKGSFSTLEIQRTEQGDSAMYLCASSPSGTSVSYNEQFFGPGTRLTVL.

This clone came up once. The chain combines TRBV7-2 with TRBJ1-5, with 7 nucleotides matching TRBD1. Germline V lookup: CDR1 SGHTA, CDR2 FQGNSA. CDR3 length: 17 amino acids. V lost 1 base and J lost 4; bases outside the gene matches: 10. This chain's CDR3 is CASSLVGTGAMNQPQHF. CDR3 coding DNA: TGTGCCAGCAGCTTAGTTGGAACAGGGGCGATGAATCAGCCCCAGCATTTT.

Concerning this clone itself: The sample carries other DNA sequences with the same CDR3. The chain links TRBV28 to TRBJ2-6; TRBD1 is a possible D gene (5 bases). This CDR3 has 15 amino acids. V was clipped by 4 bases and J by 2 bases, with 9 bases between them. The germline V gene has CDR1 MDHEN and CDR2 SYDVKM. The CDR3 DNA sequence: TGTGCCAGCAGTTCCAGGGTAGCTGGGGCCAACGTCCTGACTTTC. Translating it yields CASSSRVAGANVLTF.

The chain recombines TRBV4-2 with TRBJ1-4, with D possibly matching TRBD1 (6 bases). There are 14 residues in the CDR3. Trimming pared 7 bases from V and 4 bases from J, leaving 13 bases between. Germline V gene sequence: CDR1 LGHNA, CDR2 YNFKEQ. The CDR3 loop is CASNKRQDNEKLFF. The CDR3 nucleotides are TGTGCCAGCAACAAACGACAGGATAATGAAAAACTGTTTTTT.

This rearrangement joins TRBV10-1 to TRBJ2-7; D remains ambiguous. The ends were cut back, 3 bases at V and 4 bases at J, with 7 bases in the middle. The CDR3 is made up of 12 amino acids. Per germline, CDR1 WNHNN and CDR2 SYGVQD (reference sequence). CDR3 loop: CASSDGPYEQYF. In nucleotides, the CDR3 is TGCGCCAGCAGTGACGGACCTTACGAGCAGTACTTC.

V is TRBV28 and J is TRBJ1-4; D is perhaps TRBD1 (5 bases). V was trimmed by 5 bases and J by 5 bases, leaving 18 bases between them. CDR3 length: 16 residues. CDR1 is MDHEN and CDR2 is SYDVKM in the germline V gene. The CDR3 sequence: CASSQQGPGVNEKLFF. In DNA form, the CDR3 reads TGTGCCAGCAGTCAGCAGGGCCCGGGGGTCAATGAAAAACTGTTTTTT.

This chain connects TRBV7-2 to TRBJ2-2; 12 nucleotides match TRBD2. The CDR3 runs to 19 residues. V was clipped by 0 bases and J by 6 bases; unmatched bases: 11. The germline CDR1 and CDR2 sequences are SGHTA and FQGNSA. The CDR3 bases are TGTGCCAGCAGCTTAGCGCTTCGACTAGCGGGAGCAGGGTCCGGGGAGCTGTTTTTT. Amino acid sequence: CASSLALRLAGAGSGELFF.

The chain uses TRBV5-1 and TRBJ2-3; D not resolved. CDR1 is SGHRS and CDR2 is YFSETQ in the germline V gene. The CDR3 totals 15 residues. V was pared by 4 bases and J by 1 base, with 13 bases between. CDR3 in amino acids: CASSPANYGTDTQYF. The CDR3 DNA is TGCGCCAGCAGCCCGGCGAATTATGGCACAGATACGCAGTATTTT. The complete variable domain, with remaining parts taken from reference TRBV5-1 and TRBJ2-3, reads KAGVTQTPRYLIKTRGQQVTLSCSPISGHRSVSWYQQTPGQGLQFLFEYFSETQRNKGNFPGRFSGRQFSNSRSEMNVSTLELGDSALYLCASSPANYGTDTQYFGPGTRLTVL.

Comments on this clone: This same CDR3 is encoded by further DNA sequences in the sample. This chain uses TRBV9 with TRBJ2-6; D remains unclear. The ends were cut back, 0 bases at V and 4 bases at J, with 8 bases in the middle. This CDR3 has 15 amino acids. The germline CDR1 and CDR2 sequences are SGDLS and YYNGEE. The CDR3, as DNA: TGTGCCAGCAGCGTAGCCGTTTCCGGGGCCAACGTCCTGACTTTC. It yields the protein CASSVAVSGANVLTF.

Comments on this clone: This CDR3 is also generated by other DNA sequences in the sample. CDR3 sequence reads: CASSLRQSYEQYF. CDR3 DNA: TGTGCCAGCAGTTTACGCCAGTCCTACGAGCAGTACTTC. J is TRBJ2-7 and V is TRBV28, with no clear D. V dropped 2 bases and J dropped 1 base, with 6 bases sitting between them. CDR1 MDHEN and CDR2 SYDVKM come from the germline V gene. CDR3 length: 13 residues.

This sequence joins TRBV6-6 and TRBJ1-1, with a tentative D call TRBD1 (5 bases). The CDR3 loop spans 16 amino acids. The V gene's germline CDR1 is MNHNY and CDR2 SVGAGI (reference sequence). V lost 0 bases and J 6 bases, leaving 17 bases between the germline ends. The CDR3 coding sequence is TGTGCCAGCAGTTACTCGGGTGGGCAGGGAGCGGCTGAAGCTTTCTTT. Protein product: CASSYSGGQGAAEAFF.

The sample holds one count of this clone. CDR3 nucleotides: TGTGCCAGCAGCTTGGATCATCTAACCGGGGAGCTGTTTTTT. It is translated as CASSLDHLTGELFF. The chain carries TRBV11-2 and TRBJ2-2; D gene ambiguous. Trimming removed 3 bases at V and 5 bases at J, with 10 bases between. The length of the CDR3 is 14 residues. Germline values: CDR1 SGHAT, CDR2 FQNNGV. Variable domain in full (rest from reference TRBV11-2 and TRBJ2-2): EAGVAQSPRYKIIEKRQSVAFWCNPISGHATLYWYQQILGQGPKLLIQFQNNGVVDDSQLPKDRFSAERLKGVDSTLKIQPAKLEDSAVYLCASSLDHLTGELFFGEGSRLTVL.

This sequence joins TRBV6-6 and TRBJ2-7, with 11 bases lining up with TRBD2. The V gene's germline CDR1 is MNHNY and CDR2 SVGAGI (reference sequence). CDR3 length: 15 amino acids. Trimming cost V 2 bases and J 3 bases; bases outside gene matches: 3. CDR3 sequence reads: CASSYAGTSGYEQYF. The CDR3 nucleotides read TGTGCCAGCAGTTACGCCGGGACTAGCGGCTACGAGCAGTACTTC.

This chain connects TRBV29-1 to TRBJ1-1; no firm D call. This CDR3 has 14 amino acids. Germline assignment: CDR1 SQVTM and CDR2 ANQGSEA. V was shortened by 4 bases and J by 5 bases, with 17 bases between the two germline ends. CDR3 coding DNA: TGCAGCGTTGTTGGCAGTCTGGCGCGGACTGAAGCTTTCTTT. Translation gives CSVVGSLARTEAFF.

The rearrangement links TRBV6-4 to TRBJ1-6, with 9 bases lining up with TRBD1. V lost 6 bases, J lost 10 bases, and 7 bases stayed unmatched. CDR1 is MRHNA, CDR2 SNTAGT, per germline. CDR3 length: 14 residues. The CDR3: CASSEGQGISPLHF. In DNA form, the CDR3 reads TGTGCCAGCAGCGAGGGACAGGGCATATCACCCCTCCACTTT.

The gene calls are TRBV5-4 and TRBJ1-1; D perhaps matches TRBD1 (5 bases). The CDR3 has 16 amino acids. V lost 4 bases, J lost 5 bases, and 21 bases lay in between. CDR1 is SGHNT and CDR2 is YYREEE in the germline V gene (reference sequence). The CDR3 DNA reads TGTGCCAGCAGCCGGCGGCCGGAGGGCTGGGGGACTGAAGCTTTCTTT. Encoded protein: CASSRRPEGWGTEAFF.

This clone has just a few counts. This chain links TRBV2 with TRBJ1-1; 7 bases match TRBD1. In germline, CDR1 is SNHLY, CDR2 FYNNEI. Germline trimming cut 4 bases from V and 10 bases from J; bases unmatched to any gene: 9. The CDR3 length is 13 residues. CDR3 residues: CASSGDSTRSAFF. The CDR3 nucleotides read TGTGCCAGCAGTGGGGACAGTACCCGATCAGCTTTCTTT.

The chain has TRBV2 and TRBJ2-2, with TRBD2 identical over 10 bases. CDR3 length: 16 residues. Germline CDR1 SNHLY, CDR2 FYNNEI. J lost 5 bases, V lost 6 bases, and 9 bases had no gene match. The CDR3 spells CASRASSGSRTGELFF. The CDR3 coding sequence is TGTGCCAGCAGGGCCTCTAGCGGGAGTCGTACCGGGGAGCTGTTTTTT.

The rearrangement links TRBV15 to TRBJ1-1; 7 positions agree with TRBD1. The CDR3 extends over 14 amino acids. The J segment lost 4 bases and the V segment lost 5 bases, leaving 7 bases of the junction unmatched. Per the germline V gene, CDR1 is LNHNV and CDR2 is YYDKDF (reference sequence). The CDR3 reads CATSPRGQVTEAFF. CDR3 DNA sequence: TGTGCCACCAGCCCCCGAGGACAGGTCACTGAAGCTTTCTTT.

CDR3 in DNA: TGCGCCAGCAGTATCGCACCGAGCTCTGGAAACACCATATATTTT. Its protein is CASSIAPSSGNTIYF. This chain joins TRBV5-1 and TRBJ1-3, with D hard to call. CDR1 and CDR2 (germline): SGHRS, YFSETQ. CDR3 length equals 15 residues. V was shortened by 5 bases and J by 0 bases, with 12 bases between the two germline ends.

This chain links TRBV7-8 with TRBJ2-3; TRBD2 matches 7 bases. The CDR3 extends over 16 amino acids. Germline CDR1 SGHVS, CDR2 FQNEAQ. The ends lost 5 bases at V and 6 bases at J; junction bases unmatched: 14. The DNA for the CDR3 is TGTGCCAGCAGCGCATCCCTAGCGGCCCCAAGGGATACGCAGTATTTT. It yields the protein CASSASLAAPRDTQYF.

The rearrangement joins TRBV6-1 to TRBJ2-7, with a weak D call TRBD1 (6 bases). The CDR3 length is 14 residues. Germline V gene lookup returns CDR1 MNHNS and CDR2 SASEGT. V was cut by 6 bases and J by 1 base, with 13 bases left in between. In nucleotides, the CDR3 is TGTGCCAGCAGAAAGGGACATGGATCCTACGAGCAGTACTTC. Its translation: CASRKGHGSYEQYF.

The DNA of the CDR3 is TGTGCCAGCAGTTTGGGCCTTACGAACACCGGGGAGCTGTTTTTT. Protein product: CASSLGLTNTGELFF. This rearrangement joins TRBV27 to TRBJ2-2, with no clear D. Germline CDR1 is MNHEY and CDR2 is SMNVEV (reference sequence). This CDR3 region has 15 residues. V lost 3 bases and J lost 0, with 8 bases in between.

The chain uses TRBV5-1 and TRBJ2-1; tentative D call: TRBD1 (5 bases). Germline V gene sequence: CDR1 SGHRS, CDR2 YFSETQ. The CDR3 runs 13 residues. V shed 2 bases and J shed 5 bases, with 8 bases lying between them. This CDR3 is CASSFQGNNEQFF. The CDR3 bases are TGCGCCAGCAGCTTCCAGGGTAACAATGAGCAGTTCTTC.

CDR3 region: CASSPYTTSGGYTF. CDR3 coding DNA: TGTGCCAGCTCACCATATACGACGAGTGGTGGCTACACCTTC. The chain uses TRBV18 and TRBJ1-2; D call uncertain. The CDR3 has 14 amino acids. Germline loops: CDR1 KGHSH, CDR2 LQKENI. V lost 2 bases and J lost 7, with 14 bases in between.

This chain uses TRBV7-9 with TRBJ2-7; maybe TRBD2 (6 bases). CDR3 length equals 15 residues. CDR1 and CDR2 (germline): SEHNR, FQNEAQ (reference sequence). The V end was cut by 2 bases, the J end by 4 bases, with 15 bases between. In DNA, the CDR3 is TGTGCCAGCAGCTTAACCTGGCGGGATGATTACGAGCAGTACTTC. Translated: CASSLTWRDDYEQYF.

The chain couples TRBV7-3 to TRBJ2-1, with 12 bases that match TRBD2. V gave up 5 bases and J gave up 5 bases; unmatched junction bases: 1. The CDR3 has 14 amino acids. Germline-derived CDR1 and CDR2 are SGHTA and FQGTGA. The CDR3 DNA reads TGTGCCAGCAGCGGACTAGCGGGAAACAATGAGCAGTTCTTC. This translates into CASSGLAGNNEQFF. Using reference TRBV7-3 and TRBJ2-1 for the parts outside the CDR3, the full variable domain is GAGVSQTPSNKVTEKGKYVELRCDPISGHTALYWYRQSLGQGPEFLIYFQGTGAADDSGLPNDRFFAVRPEGSVSTLKIQRTERGDSAVYLCASSGLAGNNEQFFGPGTRLTVL.

CDR3 sequence reads: CSVETETGDGYTF. CDR3 DNA: TGCAGCGTTGAAACCGAGACAGGGGACGGCTACACCTTC. The chain is built from TRBV29-1 and TRBJ1-2; 8 bases are a match to TRBD1. CDR3 size: 13 residues. Germline lookup yields CDR1 SQVTM and CDR2 ANQGSEA. V was clipped by 2 bases and J by 8 bases; unmatched bases: 7.

The rearrangement joins TRBV7-2 to TRBJ2-1, with no clear D. Between the trimmed V and J ends, which lost 0 bases and 10 bases, there was a span of 13 bases. Germline-derived CDR1 and CDR2 are SGHTA and FQGNSA. The CDR3 runs to 14 residues. The CDR3 loop is CASSLAFILWEQFF. CDR3 bases: TGTGCCAGCAGCTTAGCGTTCATACTTTGGGAGCAGTTCTTC.